Below, 2 T cell receptor beta chains from the same sample are listed, as sequenced in a study of T-cell memory formation after mild COVID-19. TCRdb analysed the 5' RACE reads with MiXCR anew, one entry per CDR3 protein. The sample shows 110,000 to 150,000 distinct CDR3 sequences, around 27% of them seen only once. The material sequenced was PBMCs or a T cell subset sorted from them (not recorded which). The receptors originated from an adult woman who had mild COVID-19 (a few samples of this study predate the infection). Cell type and time point are not known.

This clonotype has just a few counts. J is TRBJ1-1 and V is TRBV15; D not resolved. Germline CDR1 LNHNV, CDR2 YYDKDF (reference sequence). This CDR3 region has 14 residues. The V and J ends lost 0 bases and 0 bases respectively, with 5 bases between them. The CDR3 is CATSRDLMNTEAFF. Written as DNA, the CDR3 is TGTGCCACCAGCAGAGATCTGATGAACACTGAAGCTTTCTTT. The whole variable domain, filled in from reference TRBV15 and TRBJ1-1, reads DAMVIQNPRYQVTQFGKPVTLSCSQTLNHNVMYWYQQKSSQAPKLLFHYYDKDFNNEADTPDNFQSRRPNTSFCFLDIRSPGLGDTAMYLCATSRDLMNTEAFFGQGTRLTVV.

This chain connects TRBV5-1 to TRBJ1-2, with TRBD1 as a possible D gene (6 bases). Germline lookup yields CDR1 SGHRS and CDR2 YFSETQ. V was cut by 1 base and J by 4 bases, with 14 bases left in between. There are 15 residues in the CDR3. The CDR3 bases are TGCGCCAGCAGCTTGAGGACAGAGGGCTTCTATGGCTACACCTTC. Translating it yields CASSLRTEGFYGYTF. The variable domain in full, with the rest retrieved from reference TRBV5-1 and TRBJ1-2, is KAGVTQTPRYLIKTRGQQVTLSCSPISGHRSVSWYQQTPGQGLQFLFEYFSETQRNKGNFPGRFSGRQFSNSRSEMNVSTLELGDSALYLCASSLRTEGFYGYTFGSGTRLTVV.